This TCR beta chain came from a study of Tregs in tolerant kidney transplant recipients. Study-level results: Few patients were studied, so findings need validation in larger groups.

Comment on this clone: The antigen remains undetermined.

CD4+CD25+CD127- Tregs, CD4+CD25- non-Tregs, CD4 and CD8 cells were sorted. Profiling relied on immunoSEQ multiplex PCR, and the TCRdb table lists in-frame clones only, not all of them. This sample has about 120,000 clones, with around 91% found just once. Germline V CDR1 and CDR2: SNHLY, FYNNEI. V lost 4 bases and J lost 0, with 16 bases in between. CDR3 size: 17 residues. The chain combines TRBV2 with TRBJ1-3, with D maybe TRBD1 (5 bases). This sequence originates from a human donor in good health. Sequenced input: CD4+ T cells from blood. CDR3 in amino acids: CASSVMRDVRSGNTIYF. CDR3 sequence (DNA): TGTGCCAGCAGTGTTATGCGGGACGTTCGCTCTGGAAACACCATATATTTT.